This T cell receptor (beta chain) was obtained from a study of CD8+ T cells in alopecia areata. RNA was isolated and reverse transcribed to cDNA, the sequencing template. This table comes from immunoSEQ multiplex PCR, and its TCRdb copy is limited to in-frame clones, with some not included. The repertoire includes more than 200,000 clones, roughly 69% of them detected once, and approximately 1.2% sits in the top ten. Separation by sorting yielded CD4+ and CD8+ T cells from PBMCs. V was clipped by 5 bases and J by 4 bases; unmatched bases: 4. The CDR3 sequence is 14 residues long. Germline CDR1 reads MGHDK; CDR2 reads SYGVNS. Only one count was recorded for this clone. Its antigen is unknown. Study findings and constraints: The study found TCR sharing across patients less clear than in mice, possibly for HLA reasons.

The chain links TRBV25-1 to TRBJ2-3; 9 positions match TRBD2. The source of this sequence is a human donor with alopecia areata. This sample comprised CD4+ T cells sorted from blood, obtained at week 0. The CDR3 DNA reads as TGTGCCAGCAGTCAAAGCGGGGGGTCAGATACGCAGTATTTT. Its translation: CASSQSGGSDTQYF.